Shown below are 22 T cell receptor beta chains from a single sample sequenced in a study of vaccination and CD4 T cells after COVID-19. Their cognate antigens are unknown. An Oncomine TCR Beta short-read assay was used to sequence the DNA from cultured CD4+ T cells. TCRdb reanalysed the PCR reads using MiXCR and keeps one entry per CDR3 protein. Of tens of thousands of distinct CDR3 sequences listed, 40% to 50% are singletons. Treatment in this sample: roughly 11-day PBMC culture with coronavirus spike peptide pools or control peptides (ViraFEST assay). This sample comprised CD4+ T cells from blood, cultured in vitro, obtained before SARS-CoV-2 vaccination. The receptors were gathered from a human donor who received a COVID-19 vaccine.

The rearrangement joins TRBV29-1 to TRBJ2-1; no clear D. This CDR3 comprises 12 residues. The V end was cut by 0 bases, the J end by 9 bases, with 9 bases between. Germline loops: CDR1 SQVTM, CDR2 ANQGSEA. DNA of the CDR3: TGCAGCGTTGAAGAGCCCGGAGCTGAGCAGTTCTTC. This translates into CSVEEPGAEQFF.

The genes are TRBV12-3 or TRBV12-4 and TRBJ2-4, with D unresolved. The CDR3 consists of 14 residues. V was trimmed by 7 bases and J by 0 bases, leaving 10 bases between them. CDR3 nucleotide sequence: TGTGCCAGCAAGGGCCAGCTAGCCAAAAACATTCAGTACTTC. Its protein is CASKGQLAKNIQYF.

This clonotype has just a few counts. This chain uses TRBV2 with TRBJ1-1, with a tentative D call TRBD1 (6 bases). Germline V gene sequence: CDR1 SNHLY, CDR2 FYNNEI. The ends were cut back, 6 bases at V and 11 bases at J, with 19 bases in the middle. The CDR3 totals 13 residues. CDR3 nucleotides: TGTGCCAGCAGGGGCGCAGGGGCTGGTGCCGCTTTCTTT. Residues: CASRGAGAGAAFF.

The rearrangement uses TRBV6-5 and TRBJ2-3; maybe TRBD2 (7 bases). CDR1 and CDR2 (germline): MNHEY, SVGAGI. Trimming left V 0 bases short and J 1 base short, with 8 bases between. This CDR3 contains 15 residues. CDR3 amino acids: CASSYSRGRTDTQYF. The DNA for the CDR3 is TGTGCCAGCAGTTACTCGCGGGGGCGCACAGATACGCAGTATTTT.

V and J are TRBV18 and TRBJ2-2; possibly TRBD1 for D (6 bases). The CDR3 covers 15 residues. V lost 3 bases, J lost 5 bases, and 13 bases lay in between. Germline lookup yields CDR1 KGHSH and CDR2 LQKENI. The CDR3 DNA follows: TGTGCCAGCTCACCTACAGGGTCGAGGACCGGGGAGCTGTTTTTT. It codes for CASSPTGSRTGELFF.

The CDR3 DNA sequence: TGTGCCAGCAGACGGGACTCTGGAAACACCATATATTTT. Protein sequence: CASRRDSGNTIYF. This chain links TRBV11-3 with TRBJ1-3; D remains ambiguous. Trimming left V 6 bases short and J 0 bases short, with 6 bases between. The CDR3 contains 13 residues. Germline CDR1 reads SGHNT; CDR2 reads YENEEA. Looking up the rest from reference TRBV11-3 and TRBJ1-3 gives the full variable domain: EAGVVQSPRYKIIEKKQPVAFWCNPISGHNTLYWYLQNLGQGPELLIRYENEEAVDDSQLPKDRFSAERLKGVDSTLKIQPAELGDSAVYLCASRRDSGNTIYFGEGSWLTVV.

This rearrangement joins TRBV19 to TRBJ2-1; the D is unclear. Germline loops: CDR1 LNHDA, CDR2 SQIVND (reference sequence). Deletions cut 6 bases from V and 6 bases from J, with 15 bases between. This CDR3 contains 14 residues. In DNA form, the CDR3 reads TGTGCCAGTAGCGCTGGACCTATCTTCAATGAGCAGTTCTTC. Encoded protein: CASSAGPIFNEQFF.

The chain uses TRBV20-1 and TRBJ1-2; no clear D gene. Germline CDR1 DFQATT, CDR2 SNEGSKA (reference sequence). The CDR3 consists of 12 residues. Between the trimmed V and J ends, which lost 2 bases and 7 bases, there was a span of 11 bases. This CDR3 reads CSARQVLGGYTF. The CDR3 DNA reads as TGCAGTGCTAGACAGGTCCTGGGTGGCTACACCTTC.

The table lists this clonotype with a few counts. The chain uses TRBV7-9 and TRBJ2-5; D remains unclear. Germline V gene data show CDR1 as SEHNR and CDR2 as FQNEAQ (reference sequence). This CDR3 has 10 amino acids. The V gene lost 7 bases and the J gene lost 3 bases, with 3 bases spanning the gap. The CDR3 loop reads CASNKETQYF. The CDR3 DNA sequence: TGTGCCAGCAACAAAGAGACCCAGTACTTC. The complete variable domain, with remaining parts taken from reference TRBV7-9 and TRBJ2-5, reads DTGVSQNPRHKITKRGQNVTFRCDPISEHNRLYWYRQTLGQGPEFLTYFQNEAQLEKSRLLSDRFSAERPKGSFSTLEIQRTEQGDSAMYLCASNKETQYFGPGTRLLVL.

The chain links TRBV20-1 to TRBJ1-2; 9 bases align to TRBD1. With 1 base clipped from V and 8 bases from J, the junction kept 5 bases outside the gene matches. Germline V lookup: CDR1 DFQATT, CDR2 SNEGSKA (reference sequence). CDR3 length: 13 residues. The CDR3 spells CSARAFTGGGYTF. CDR3 in DNA: TGCAGTGCTAGAGCTTTTACAGGGGGCGGCTACACCTTC.

This clonotype was counted a few times. The J gene is TRBJ2-3, the V gene TRBV20-1, with D hard to call. This CDR3 comprises 11 residues. CDR1 DFQATT and CDR2 SNEGSKA come from the germline V gene (reference sequence). V lost 5 bases, J lost 6 bases, and 9 bases lay in between. The CDR3 loop reads CSASTGDTQYF. The CDR3 DNA follows: TGCAGTGCTTCGACCGGGGATACGCAGTATTTT.

The gene calls are TRBV30 and TRBJ1-1; D is uncertain. This CDR3 has 12 amino acids. Germline V gene lookup returns CDR1 GTSNPN and CDR2 SVGIG (reference sequence). V lost 4 bases and J 3 bases, leaving 9 bases between the germline ends. The DNA for the CDR3 is TGTGCCTGGATTCCCGGGGACACTGAAGCTTTCTTT. Protein: CAWIPGDTEAFF.

This clonotype was observed a few times. J is TRBJ1-2 and V is TRBV28, with D possibly TRBD1 on 6 matching bases. The V and J ends lost 4 bases and 7 bases respectively, with 19 bases between them. The CDR3 spans 15 residues. CDR1 and CDR2 from the germline V gene are MDHEN and SYDVKM. Written as DNA, the CDR3 is TGTGCCAGCAGTTCCCTCGGGATAGGGGGAAGTGGCTACACCTTC. This gives the protein CASSSLGIGGSGYTF.

A few counts support this clonotype. This sequence joins TRBV20-1 and TRBJ2-5; D is unclear. CDR3 size: 14 residues. The germline CDR1 and CDR2 sequences are DFQATT and SNEGSKA (reference sequence). The V end was cut by 3 bases, the J end by 4 bases, with 15 bases between. CDR3 sequence (DNA): TGCAGTGCTAGTAGTGGTTGGGAAACAGAGACCCAGTACTTC. It encodes CSASSGWETETQYF.

The rearrangement uses TRBV6-2 or TRBV6-3 and TRBJ2-5, with a tentative D call TRBD1 (5 bases). Trimming removed 6 bases at V and 5 bases at J, with 16 bases between. The CDR3 is made up of 14 amino acids. Germline CDR1 and CDR2: MNHEY and SVGEGT. The DNA for the CDR3 is TGTGCCAGCAGCCACTACGTAGGGGTGGAGACCCAGTACTTC. This codes for CASSHYVGVETQYF.

In its sample, this clonotype was seen a few times. V gene TRBV30 combines with J gene TRBJ2-3; no clear D gene. V was shortened by 4 bases and J by 5 bases, with 19 bases between the two germline ends. The CDR3 is made up of 15 amino acids. Germline V gene lookup returns CDR1 GTSNPN and CDR2 SVGIG (reference sequence). CDR3: CAWTNQGPMGDTQYF. In nucleotides, the CDR3 is TGTGCCTGGACCAACCAAGGACCCATGGGAGATACGCAGTATTTT.

The chain has TRBV6-1 and TRBJ1-2, with D uncertain. Germline lookup yields CDR1 MNHNS and CDR2 SASEGT. Trimming removed 5 bases from V and 5 bases from J, with 15 bases in between. The CDR3 runs to 14 residues. The CDR3 spells CASSPPTEVYGYTF. Written as DNA, the CDR3 is TGTGCCAGCAGTCCGCCGACCGAGGTTTATGGCTACACCTTC.

The V gene is TRBV7-2, the J gene TRBJ2-4; 9 bases line up with TRBD2. Germline CDR1 is SGHTA and CDR2 is FQGNSA. The CDR3 consists of 14 residues. Trimming at V came to 0 bases and at J to 8 bases, leaving 2 bases not matched to a gene. The CDR3, as DNA: TGTGCCAGCAGCTTAGCGCGACTAGCGGACATTCAGTACTTC. Amino acid sequence: CASSLARLADIQYF.

The chain combines TRBV7-9 with TRBJ1-1; D uncertain. V shed 5 bases and J shed 1 base, with 11 bases lying between them. The germline V gene encodes CDR1 SEHNR and CDR2 FQNEAQ (reference sequence). CDR3 length equals 14 residues. CDR3 bases: TGTGCCAGCAGCCCGTCAGGCAGGAACACTGAAGCTTTCTTT. Amino acid sequence: CASSPSGRNTEAFF.

The V gene is TRBV20-1, the J gene TRBJ2-7; 7 bases match TRBD2. CDR1 and CDR2 (germline): DFQATT, SNEGSKA (reference sequence). The CDR3 covers 15 residues. In DNA, the CDR3 is TGCAGCGTTACGGGGGGAAGAAGGGCAAACTACGAGCAGTACTTC. This codes for CSVTGGRRANYEQYF.

CDR3 nucleotides: TGTGCCAGTAGGGTTCAGGGAACGGAGACCCAGTACTTC. It yields the protein CASRVQGTETQYF. This chain joins TRBV19 and TRBJ2-5, with D possibly matching TRBD1 (5 bases). Germline loops: CDR1 LNHDA, CDR2 SQIVND (reference sequence). This CDR3 is 13 amino acids long. The V gene lost 6 bases and the J gene lost 5 bases, with 13 bases spanning the gap.

CDR3 region: CASSLGSRGETQYF. DNA for the CDR3: TGTGCCAGCAGCTTAGGCTCACGGGGGGAGACCCAGTACTTC. V is TRBV7-7 and J is TRBJ2-5; weak D call: TRBD2 (6 bases). Trimming shortened V by 1 base and J by 5 bases, and 11 bases separated the two germline ends. From germline, CDR1 is SSHAT and CDR2 FNYEAQ (reference sequence). This CDR3 contains 14 residues.